This T cell receptor beta chain is from a study of blood T cell repertoires in COVID-19. From germline, CDR1 is SGHAT and CDR2 FQNNGV. The V segment lost 6 bases and the J segment 4 bases; nucleotides outside the gene matches: 4. This CDR3 spans 14 amino acids. Only in-frame clones appear in the TCRdb table, and some are missing; sequencing was by immunoSEQ multiplex PCR. Altogether about 270,000 clones are present, 81% being singletons, with the ten largest covering around 3.2%. This chain links TRBV11-2 with TRBJ2-7, with TRBD1 matching over 12 bases. The sequencing input was peripheral blood. The receptor was isolated from a woman aged 60-75 years with active or convalescent COVID-19. The CDR3 sequence is CASSWDRGQYEQYF. In DNA form, the CDR3 reads TGTGCCAGCAGTTGGGACAGGGGGCAATACGAGCAGTACTTC.